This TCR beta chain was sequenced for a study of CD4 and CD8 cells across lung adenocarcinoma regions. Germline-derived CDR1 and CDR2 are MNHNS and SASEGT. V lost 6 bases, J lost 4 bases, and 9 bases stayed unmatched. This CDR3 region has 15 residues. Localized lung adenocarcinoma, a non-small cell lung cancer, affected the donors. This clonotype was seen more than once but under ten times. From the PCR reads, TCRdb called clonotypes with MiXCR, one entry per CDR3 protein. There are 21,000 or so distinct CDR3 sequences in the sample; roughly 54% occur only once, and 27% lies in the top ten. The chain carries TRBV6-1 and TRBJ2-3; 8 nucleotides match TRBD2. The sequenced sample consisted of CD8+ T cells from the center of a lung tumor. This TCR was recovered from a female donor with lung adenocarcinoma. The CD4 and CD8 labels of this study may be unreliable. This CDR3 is CASSPRTSFSDTQYF. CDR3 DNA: TGTGCCAGCAGCCCTAGGACTAGCTTCTCAGATACGCAGTATTTT.